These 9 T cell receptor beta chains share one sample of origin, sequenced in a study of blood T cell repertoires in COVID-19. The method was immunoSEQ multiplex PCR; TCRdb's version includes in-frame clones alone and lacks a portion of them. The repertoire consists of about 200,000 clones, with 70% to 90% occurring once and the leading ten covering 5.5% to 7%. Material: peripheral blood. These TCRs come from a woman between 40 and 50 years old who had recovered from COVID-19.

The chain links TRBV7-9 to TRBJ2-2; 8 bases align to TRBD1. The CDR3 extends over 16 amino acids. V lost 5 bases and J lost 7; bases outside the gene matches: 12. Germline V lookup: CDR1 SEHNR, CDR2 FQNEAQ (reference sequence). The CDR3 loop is CASSPDRVLYNGELFF. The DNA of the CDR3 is TGTGCCAGCAGCCCGGACAGGGTGCTTTACAACGGGGAGCTGTTTTTT. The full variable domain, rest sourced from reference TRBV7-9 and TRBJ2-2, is DTGVSQNPRHKITKRGQNVTFRCDPISEHNRLYWYRQTLGQGPEFLTYFQNEAQLEKSRLLSDRFSAERPKGSFSTLEIQRTEQGDSAMYLCASSPDRVLYNGELFFGEGSRLTVL.

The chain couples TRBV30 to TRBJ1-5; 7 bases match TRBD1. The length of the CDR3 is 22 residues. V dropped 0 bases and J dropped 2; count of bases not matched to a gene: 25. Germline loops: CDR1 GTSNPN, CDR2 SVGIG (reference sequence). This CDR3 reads CAWSVGQKAMGRGVIGNQPQHF. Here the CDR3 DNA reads TGTGCCTGGAGTGTGGGACAGAAGGCAATGGGCAGGGGAGTGATCGGCAATCAGCCCCAGCATTTT. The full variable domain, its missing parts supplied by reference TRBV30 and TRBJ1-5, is SQTIHQWPATLVQPVGSPLSLECTVEGTSNPNLYWYRQAAGRGLQLLFYSVGIGQISSEVPQNLSASRPQDRQFILSSKKLLLSDSGFYLCAWSVGQKAMGRGVIGNQPQHFGDGTRLSIL.

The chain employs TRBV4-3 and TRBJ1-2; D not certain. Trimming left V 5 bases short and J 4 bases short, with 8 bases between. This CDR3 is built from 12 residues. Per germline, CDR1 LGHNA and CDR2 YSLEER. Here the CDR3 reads CASSLEGYGYTF. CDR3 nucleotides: TGCGCCAGCAGCTTAGAGGGCTATGGCTACACCTTC.

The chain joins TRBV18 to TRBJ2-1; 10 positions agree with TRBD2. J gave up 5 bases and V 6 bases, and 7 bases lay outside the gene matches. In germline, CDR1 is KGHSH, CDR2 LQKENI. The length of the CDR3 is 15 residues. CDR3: CASSPLSGRNNEQFF. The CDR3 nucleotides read TGTGCCAGCTCGCCTCTTAGCGGGAGGAACAATGAGCAGTTCTTC.

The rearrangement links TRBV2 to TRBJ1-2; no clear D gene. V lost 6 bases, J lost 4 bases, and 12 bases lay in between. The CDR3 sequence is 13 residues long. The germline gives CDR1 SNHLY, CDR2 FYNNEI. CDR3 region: CASRPQAFYGYTF. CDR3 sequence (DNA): TGTGCCAGCAGGCCCCAGGCCTTCTATGGCTACACCTTC.

In nucleotides, the CDR3 is TGTGCCAGCGGGGGGGCAGGCGGGGAGACCCAGTACTTC. Its translation is CASGGAGGETQYF. The chain is built from TRBV3-1 (or the pseudogene TRBV3-2) and TRBJ2-5, with a possible D match to TRBD2 (7 bases). Germline V gene sequence: CDR1 LGHDT, CDR2 YNNKEL (reference sequence). This CDR3 contains 13 residues. Trimming pared 8 bases from V and 5 bases from J, leaving 15 bases between.

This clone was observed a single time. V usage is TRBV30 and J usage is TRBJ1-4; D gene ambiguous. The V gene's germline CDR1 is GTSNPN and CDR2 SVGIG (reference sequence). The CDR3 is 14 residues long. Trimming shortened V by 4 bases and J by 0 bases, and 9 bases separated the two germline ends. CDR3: CAWTPEATNEKLFF. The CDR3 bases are TGTGCCTGGACCCCCGAGGCAACTAATGAAAAACTGTTTTTT.

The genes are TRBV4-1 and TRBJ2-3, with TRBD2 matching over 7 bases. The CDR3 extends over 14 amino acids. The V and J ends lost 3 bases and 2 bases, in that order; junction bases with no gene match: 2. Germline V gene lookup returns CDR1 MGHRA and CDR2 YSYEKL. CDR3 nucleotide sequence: TGCGCCAGCAGCCAGGGGACTAACACAGATACGCAGTATTTT. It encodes CASSQGTNTDTQYF.

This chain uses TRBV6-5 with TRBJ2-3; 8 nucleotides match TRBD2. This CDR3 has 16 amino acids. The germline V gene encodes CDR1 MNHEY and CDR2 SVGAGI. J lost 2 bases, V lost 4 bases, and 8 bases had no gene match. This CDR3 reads CASSSFSGGATDTQYF. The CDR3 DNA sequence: TGTGCCAGCAGTTCCTTCAGCGGGGGTGCCACAGATACGCAGTATTTT.